One sample yielded the 28 T cell receptor beta chains listed below, sequenced in a study of OX40 agonist ivuxolimab in advanced cancers. Generated by immunoSEQ multiplex PCR, the TCRdb table keeps only in-frame clones and is missing some. The data contain roughly 84,000 clones, more than 65% of them seen just once; the ten biggest clones take up about 4.9%. The material was CD4+ or CD8+ T cells sorted from blood, obtained in a trial of the OX40 agonist ivuxolimab. These receptors all stem from an adult with an advanced solid tumor such as melanoma, head and neck, liver or kidney cancer.

The chain has TRBV5-6 and TRBJ1-1; no definite D call. Between the trimmed V and J ends, which lost 5 bases and 8 bases, there was a span of 10 bases. Germline assignment: CDR1 SGHDT and CDR2 YYEEEE. The CDR3 runs 11 residues. CDR3 nucleotides: TGTGCCAGCAGTGATGCGACAGAAGCTTTCTTT. Its protein product is CASSDATEAFF.

The rearrangement joins TRBV6-1 to TRBJ1-1, with a possible D match to TRBD1 (5 bases). CDR3 size: 16 residues. Germline V CDR1 and CDR2: MNHNS, SASEGT. Between the trimmed V and J ends, which lost 2 bases and 1 base, there was a span of 14 bases. The CDR3: CASSETGGSPNTEAFF. CDR3 coding DNA: TGTGCCAGCAGTGAAACAGGTGGCAGCCCGAACACTGAAGCTTTCTTT.

The chain is built from TRBV14 and TRBJ2-7, with D possibly matching TRBD1 (6 bases). CDR3 length: 15 amino acids. Germline V gene lookup returns CDR1 SGHDN and CDR2 FVKESK. The germline V and J ends were trimmed by 1 base and 5 bases, with 15 bases remaining between them. CDR3: CASSQANRATDEQYF. The CDR3 bases are TGTGCCAGCAGCCAAGCCAACAGGGCGACCGACGAGCAGTACTTC.

The rearrangement links TRBV11-3 to TRBJ2-1; D is ambiguous. Per the germline V gene, CDR1 is SGHNT and CDR2 is YENEEA. This CDR3 contains 13 residues. Trimming shortened V by 1 base and J by 5 bases, and 6 bases separated the two germline ends. CDR3 DNA: TGTGCCAGCAGCTTAGTCCCCAACAATGAGCAGTTCTTC. Protein sequence: CASSLVPNNEQFF.

The chain joins TRBV7-9 to TRBJ1-5; D not resolved. Deletions cut 5 bases from V and 4 bases from J, with 9 bases between. The CDR3 loop spans 13 amino acids. Germline V lookup: CDR1 SEHNR, CDR2 FQNEAQ (reference sequence). The CDR3 reads CASSRNRNQPQHF. CDR3 in DNA: TGTGCCAGCAGCCGGAACAGAAATCAGCCCCAGCATTTT.

The rearrangement uses TRBV25-1 and TRBJ1-5, with 7 bases identical to TRBD1. This CDR3 is 16 amino acids long. V trimming: 1 base; J trimming: 2 bases; junction bases outside the gene matches: 5. Germline CDR1 reads MGHDK; CDR2 reads SYGVNS. In nucleotides, the CDR3 is TGTGCCAGCAGTGAATCTTTCGGGACAGGCAATCAGCCCCAGCATTTT. Translating gives CASSESFGTGNQPQHF.

The CDR3 region is CASSLESVLTDTQYF. The CDR3 nucleotides read TGCGCCAGCAGCTTGGAGTCAGTTCTAACAGATACGCAGTATTTT. The rearrangement uses TRBV5-1 and TRBJ2-3; D uncertain. Per germline, CDR1 SGHRS and CDR2 YFSETQ. This CDR3 spans 15 amino acids. V was clipped by 0 bases and J by 3 bases, with 11 bases between them.

This chain uses TRBV14 with TRBJ2-1, with D possibly matching TRBD2 (6 bases). The CDR3 consists of 12 residues. The V end lost 4 bases, the J end lost 9 bases, and 10 bases lay between the germline ends. The germline CDR1 and CDR2 sequences are SGHDN and FVKESK. CDR3 nucleotide sequence: TGTGCCAGCAGCCGGGGAGGCAGTGAGCAGTTCTTC. Residues: CASSRGGSEQFF.

Only one count was recorded for this clone. The J gene is TRBJ2-1, the V gene TRBV4-2; the D is unclear. V lost 0 bases to trimming and J lost 6 bases, with 6 bases between them. CDR1 is LGHNA and CDR2 is YNFKEQ in the germline V gene. The CDR3 is made up of 13 amino acids. Written as DNA, the CDR3 is TGTGCCAGCAGCCAAGAAGGTGGCAATGAGCAGTTCTTC. It is translated as CASSQEGGNEQFF.

The genes are TRBV21-1 and TRBJ2-1; the table assigns TRBD2, which was not confirmed against the DNA. TRBV21-1 is termed a pseudogene. CDR3 size: 18 residues. The CDR3, as DNA: TGTGCCAGCAGCAAAGCGGGCGGGACGGCTGCTACCTACAATGAGCAGTTCTTC. Translated: CASSKAGGTAATYNEQFF.

This clone has a single count. The chain couples TRBV7-8 to TRBJ2-7, with 7 nucleotides matching TRBD1. Looked up from germline, CDR1 is SGHVS and CDR2 is FQNEAQ. Unmatched junction bases numbered 9, after V lost 7 bases and J lost 0 bases. The CDR3 has 15 amino acids. As DNA, the CDR3 is TGTGCCAGCACCCTGCGACAGGGCCCCTCCTACGAGCAGTACTTC. This encodes CASTLRQGPSYEQYF.

The chain joins TRBV6-6 to TRBJ2-3, with 8 nucleotides matching TRBD1. The V and J ends lost 6 bases and 2 bases, in that order; junction bases with no gene match: 10. The CDR3 consists of 16 residues. The germline V gene encodes CDR1 MNHNY and CDR2 SVGAGI (reference sequence). CDR3 amino acids: CASRGSGTGLTDTQYF. The CDR3 DNA is TGTGCCAGCAGGGGTTCCGGGACAGGCCTCACAGATACGCAGTATTTT.

This sequence joins TRBV5-1 and TRBJ2-2, with D tentatively TRBD2 (6 bases). Trimming took 5 bases from V and 4 from J, leaving 15 bases between them. Germline V gene data show CDR1 as SGHRS and CDR2 as YFSETQ. The CDR3 has 15 amino acids. The CDR3 DNA sequence: TGCGCCAGCAGTCCGGAGGGTAGTAGCACCGGGGAGCTGTTTTTT. Translated, it gives CASSPEGSSTGELFF.

This clone has only one observation. This CDR3 is CASSLGPHNEQFF. The CDR3 coding sequence is TGTGCCAGCAGCTTAGGACCTCACAATGAGCAGTTCTTC. The chain recombines TRBV7-8 with TRBJ2-1; D unclear. There are 13 residues in the CDR3. V lost 1 base and J lost 5, with 6 bases in between. CDR1 SGHVS and CDR2 FQNEAQ come from the germline V gene.

The rearrangement uses TRBV2 and TRBJ2-5; D is possibly TRBD1 or TRBD2 (7 bases each). CDR3 length equals 13 residues. Germline-derived CDR1 and CDR2 are SNHLY and FYNNEI. The CDR3 is CAGGGDSQETQYF. The CDR3 DNA sequence: TGTGCAGGGGGAGGGGACAGCCAAGAGACCCAGTACTTC. Variable domain in full (rest from reference TRBV2 and TRBJ2-5): EPEVTQTPSHQVTQMGQEVILRCVPISNHLYFYWYRQILGQKVEFLVSFYNNEISEKSEIFDDQFSVERPDGSNFTLKIRSTKLEDSAMYFCAGGGDSQETQYFGPGTRLLVL.

This clone was counted a few times. V is TRBV2 and J is TRBJ1-5; TRBD1 matches at 7 bases. The CDR3 spans 15 residues. Germline V CDR1 and CDR2: SNHLY, FYNNEI. V lost 3 bases and J lost 9; bases outside the gene matches: 11. The CDR3 coding sequence is TGTGCCAGCAGTGAGCGTGGGCAGGGGGGATTGCCCCAGCATTTT. Protein sequence: CASSERGQGGLPQHF.

This clone was found a few times. This chain connects TRBV7-6 to TRBJ2-1; weak D call: TRBD2 (6 bases). V was trimmed by 0 bases and J by 0 bases, leaving 9 bases between them. The CDR3 runs 16 residues. From germline, CDR1 is SGHVS and CDR2 FNYEAQ. Here the CDR3 DNA reads TGTGCCAGCAGCTTAGCTAGCGGAAGCTCCTACAATGAGCAGTTCTTC. This translates into CASSLASGSSYNEQFF.

The V call is TRBV28, the J call TRBJ2-5; 9 bases match TRBD1. The end of the DNA aligns better with TRBJ2-7, so the J call may be wrong. CDR1 MDHEN and CDR2 SYDVKM come from the germline V gene. The CDR3 totals 15 residues. CDR3 bases: TGTGCCAGCAGAGCCACCGGGACAGGGTTATACGAGCAGTACTTC. It codes for CASRATGTGLYEQYF.

The chain links TRBV27 to TRBJ2-1, with a tentative D call TRBD1 (5 bases). CDR1 is MNHEY and CDR2 is SMNVEV in the germline V gene (reference sequence). The CDR3 totals 15 residues. The V gene lost 4 bases and the J gene lost 2 bases, with 12 bases spanning the gap. The CDR3 DNA is TGTGCCAGCAGTTACGTAGGACAAACCTACAATGAGCAGTTCTTC. Its protein is CASSYVGQTYNEQFF.

This chain connects TRBV27 to TRBJ1-2; 8 bases align to TRBD1. The CDR3 runs to 14 residues. Germline CDR1 MNHEY, CDR2 SMNVEV (reference sequence). Trimming removed 7 bases from V and 7 bases from J; junction bases left unmatched: 11. CDR3 DNA: TGTGCCAGCATGAAGGGATCAGGGGGCCTTGGCTACACCTTC. It is translated as CASMKGSGGLGYTF.

J is TRBJ2-5 and V is TRBV7-2, with a tentative D call TRBD1 (6 bases). CDR1 is SGHTA, CDR2 FQGNSA, per germline. The CDR3 totals 15 residues. V lost 4 bases, J lost 4 bases, and 16 bases lay in between. As DNA, the CDR3 is TGTGCCAGCAGCTCCCAAGGACAGACCCTAGAGACCCAGTACTTC. Its protein is CASSSQGQTLETQYF. The full variable domain, rest sourced from reference TRBV7-2 and TRBJ2-5, is GAGVSQSPSNKVTEKGKDVELRCDPISGHTALYWYRQSLGQGLEFLIYFQGNSAPDKSGLPSDRFSAERTGGSVSTLTIQRTQQEDSAVYLCASSSQGQTLETQYFGPGTRLLVL.

V usage is TRBV29-1 and J usage is TRBJ1-2, with 10 bases aligning to TRBD1. Trimming at V came to 3 bases and at J to 5 bases, leaving 6 bases not matched to a gene. Germline V lookup: CDR1 SQVTM, CDR2 ANQGSEA. The CDR3 totals 14 residues. CDR3 sequence (DNA): TGCAGCGTTGAGGACCGGGACAGGGGTTATGGCTACACCTTC. This translates into CSVEDRDRGYGYTF.

The chain couples TRBV13 to TRBJ2-7; the D is unclear. There are 12 residues in the CDR3. V lost 2 bases to trimming and J lost 4 bases, with 6 bases between them. CDR1 is PRHDT and CDR2 is FYEKMQ in the germline V gene (reference sequence). DNA of the CDR3: TGTGCCAGCAGCTTAATGGGATACGAGCAGTACTTC. It translates to CASSLMGYEQYF.

The chain is built from TRBV29-1 and TRBJ2-5, with TRBD1 matching 8 bases. The length of the CDR3 is 21 residues. Losses at the gene ends were 0 bases for V and 2 bases for J; bases not matched to a gene: 23. Germline V gene sequence: CDR1 SQVTM, CDR2 ANQGSEA. The CDR3 sequence is CSVEDFWGQARTQYRQETQYF. The CDR3 DNA reads TGCAGCGTTGAAGATTTTTGGGGACAGGCCCGAACCCAGTACCGACAAGAGACCCAGTACTTC.

The chain has TRBV4-3 and TRBJ1-6, with 10 positions matching TRBD1. The CDR3 has 17 amino acids. Germline V gene lookup returns CDR1 LGHNA and CDR2 YSLEER. The trim removed 4 bases at V and 6 bases at J, leaving 9 bases unmatched. The CDR3 DNA sequence: TGCGCCAGCAGCCTTTGGACAGGGGGGGGAAGTAATTCACCCCTCCACTTT. Protein sequence: CASSLWTGGGSNSPLHF.

V gene TRBV29-1 combines with J gene TRBJ2-7; 8 bases agree with TRBD1. This CDR3 is built from 12 residues. Per germline, CDR1 SQVTM and CDR2 ANQGSEA. The ends lost 4 bases at V and 3 bases at J; junction bases unmatched: 2. The CDR3 reads CSVAGQGYEQYF. CDR3 DNA sequence: TGCAGCGTTGCAGGACAGGGCTACGAGCAGTACTTC.

The chain links TRBV19 to TRBJ1-2; D possibly corresponds to TRBD1 (6 bases). The CDR3 extends over 12 amino acids. With 8 bases removed from V and 4 bases from J, the gap between germline ends came to 11 bases. CDR1 is LNHDA and CDR2 is SQIVND in the germline V gene (reference sequence). The CDR3 here is CASSQGGYGYTF. As DNA, the CDR3 is TGTGCCAGTTCACAGGGTGGCTATGGCTACACCTTC. Using reference TRBV19 and TRBJ1-2 for the parts outside the CDR3, the full variable domain is DGGITQSPKYLFRKEGQNVTLSCEQNLNHDAMYWYRQDPGQGLRLIYYSQIVNDFQKGDIAEGYSVSREKKESFPLTVTSAQKNPTAFYLCASSQGGYGYTFGSGTRLTVV.

The chain carries TRBV5-1 and TRBJ2-5; 11 nucleotides match TRBD2. The J call may not be correct, given that the DNA end is closer to TRBJ2-7. The germline V gene has CDR1 SGHRS and CDR2 YFSETQ. The CDR3 consists of 16 residues. CDR3 coding DNA: TGCGCCAGCAGCCCTAGCGGGGGGACTATCTCCTACGAGCAGTACTTC. Protein: CASSPSGGTISYEQYF.